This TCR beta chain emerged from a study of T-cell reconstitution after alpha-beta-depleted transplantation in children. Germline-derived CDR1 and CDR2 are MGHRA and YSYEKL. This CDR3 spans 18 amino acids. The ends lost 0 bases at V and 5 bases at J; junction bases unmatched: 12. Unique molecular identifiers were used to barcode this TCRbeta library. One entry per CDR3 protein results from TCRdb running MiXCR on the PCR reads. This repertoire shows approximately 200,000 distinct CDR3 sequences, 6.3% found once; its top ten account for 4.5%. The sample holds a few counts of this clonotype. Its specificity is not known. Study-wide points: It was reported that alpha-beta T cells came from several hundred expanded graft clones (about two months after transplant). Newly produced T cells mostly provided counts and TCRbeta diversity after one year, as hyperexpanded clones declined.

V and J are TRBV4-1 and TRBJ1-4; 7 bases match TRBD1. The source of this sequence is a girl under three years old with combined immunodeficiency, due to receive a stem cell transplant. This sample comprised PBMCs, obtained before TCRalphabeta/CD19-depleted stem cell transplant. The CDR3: CASSQDQFTGASNEKLFF. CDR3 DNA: TGCGCCAGCAGCCAAGACCAGTTTACAGGGGCCTCCAATGAAAAACTGTTTTTT.